The 18 T cell receptor beta chains in this list originate from one sample, sequenced in a study of T-cell reconstitution after alpha-beta-depleted transplantation in children. A library of TCRbeta sequences, prepared with unique molecular identifiers, was generated. TCRdb passed the PCR reads through MiXCR, listing each CDR3 protein once. The sample has 200,000 to 300,000 distinct CDR3 sequences, under 30% seen once. The sample in question was PBMCs, obtained before TCRalphabeta/CD19-depleted stem cell transplant. The source is a girl aged 2-10 years with Fanconi anemia, due to receive a stem cell transplant.

The chain recombines TRBV15 with TRBJ2-5; the match to TRBD2 covers 11 bases. CDR3 length: 16 residues. Unmatched junction bases numbered 9, after V lost 2 bases and J lost 7 bases. The germline CDR1 and CDR2 sequences are LNHNV and YYDKDF (reference sequence). The DNA for the CDR3 is TGTGCCACCAGCAGACTTAGCGGGGGGGCCGTTGGGACCCAGTACTTC. Its translation is CATSRLSGGAVGTQYF. Using reference TRBV15 and TRBJ2-5 for the parts outside the CDR3, the full variable domain is DAMVIQNPRYQVTQFGKPVTLSCSQTLNHNVMYWYQQKSSQAPKLLFHYYDKDFNNEADTPDNFQSRRPNTSFCFLDIRSPGLGDTAMYLCATSRLSGGAVGTQYFGPGTRLLVL.

There are a few counts of this clonotype. The J gene is TRBJ2-7, the V gene TRBV27; the D gene is possibly TRBD1 (6 bases). Germline values: CDR1 MNHEY, CDR2 SMNVEV (reference sequence). The CDR3 is 16 residues long. V was clipped by 5 bases and J by 6 bases, with 23 bases between them. CDR3 loop: CASSPTKQGFISEQYF. The CDR3 DNA sequence: TGTGCCAGCAGTCCTACTAAACAGGGATTTATCTCCGAGCAGTACTTC.

This clonotype appeared many times. J is TRBJ2-1 and V is TRBV6-5; 9 nucleotides line up with TRBD2. This CDR3 is built from 15 residues. V gave up 3 bases and J gave up 5 bases; unmatched junction bases: 5. CDR1 is MNHEY and CDR2 is SVGAGI in the germline V gene. The CDR3 DNA sequence: TGTGCCAGCAGTTATTATAGCGGGAGTAACAATGAGCAGTTCTTC. This translates into CASSYYSGSNNEQFF.

J is TRBJ1-1 and V is TRBV20-1, with D possibly matching TRBD1 (5 bases). V lost 3 bases and J 7 bases, leaving 21 bases between the germline ends. Looked up from germline, CDR1 is DFQATT and CDR2 is SNEGSKA (reference sequence). The CDR3 runs 15 residues. CDR3 coding DNA: TGCAGTGCTAGTCCATCAGCCGGCAGGGAGGTTGAAGCTTTCTTT. Amino acids: CSASPSAGREVEAFF.

The chain links TRBV6-8 to TRBJ2-3, with TRBD1 matching 7 bases. This CDR3 is built from 17 residues. Germline V CDR1 and CDR2: MNHGY, SAAAGT. V shed 3 bases and J 2 bases; nucleotides not matched to a gene: 11. CDR3 region: CASSYADRVAATDTQYF. The CDR3 nucleotides read TGTGCCAGCAGTTATGCCGACAGGGTGGCGGCCACAGATACGCAGTATTTT.

V usage is TRBV20-1 and J usage is TRBJ2-5; 7 bases are shared with TRBD1. In germline, CDR1 is DFQATT, CDR2 SNEGSKA (reference sequence). Germline trimming cut 5 bases from V and 4 bases from J; bases unmatched to any gene: 4. This CDR3 region has 12 residues. The chain's CDR3 is CSARRGRETQYF. CDR3 DNA sequence: TGCAGTGCTCGTAGGGGGCGAGAGACCCAGTACTTC.

In this sample, this clonotype turned up many times. CDR3 sequence (DNA): TGTGCCAGCAGTGAAGGGGGCCCCTACACCTTC. It encodes CASSEGGPYTF. V and J are TRBV27 and TRBJ1-2, with 7 bases lining up with TRBD1. Germline trimming cut 5 bases from V and 10 bases from J; bases unmatched to any gene: 4. CDR3 length equals 11 residues. Germline CDR1 and CDR2: MNHEY and SMNVEV (reference sequence).

This clonotype was counted ten times or more. The rearrangement joins TRBV29-1 to TRBJ2-5; 7 bases are shared with TRBD1. CDR3 length equals 14 residues. With V trimmed by 0 bases and J by 3 bases, 4 bases remained unmatched. Germline V gene lookup returns CDR1 SQVTM and CDR2 ANQGSEA. DNA of the CDR3: TGCAGCGTTGAAGATCGGACAGGAAAAGAGACCCAGTACTTC. This encodes CSVEDRTGKETQYF.

This clonotype was seen many times. The chain employs TRBV29-1 and TRBJ2-1, with a tentative D call TRBD2 (5 bases). Germline V gives CDR1 SQVTM, CDR2 ANQGSEA. V lost 4 bases to trimming and J lost 7 bases, with 17 bases between them. The CDR3 has 14 amino acids. The CDR3, as DNA: TGCAGCGTTGCTGTACTTTCGGGGATAAATGAGCAGTTCTTC. This codes for CSVAVLSGINEQFF.

There are many counts of this clonotype. This sequence joins TRBV10-3 and TRBJ2-1, with 7 bases matching TRBD2. V shed 2 bases and J 2 bases; nucleotides not matched to a gene: 3. CDR1 is ENHRY and CDR2 is SYGVKD in the germline V gene. CDR3 length: 15 amino acids. The CDR3: CAISEAGAPYNEQFF. The CDR3 region has the DNA TGTGCCATCAGTGAGGCGGGAGCCCCCTACAATGAGCAGTTCTTC.

This clonotype was observed a few times. The chain has TRBV12-3 or TRBV12-4 and TRBJ2-7, with a possible D match to TRBD1 (5 bases). The CDR3 loop spans 15 amino acids. V was cut by 3 bases and J by 0 bases, with 12 bases left in between. The CDR3 bases are TGTGCCAGCAGTTTGCCAGGGTCAGGCTCCTACGAGCAGTACTTC. This sequence encodes CASSLPGSGSYEQYF.

This clonotype was found a few times. This chain connects TRBV7-2 to TRBJ2-5, with D possibly TRBD2 on 6 matching bases. The CDR3 sequence is 16 residues long. Germline V gene data show CDR1 as SGHTA and CDR2 as FQGNSA. V lost 11 bases and J 1 base, leaving 23 bases between the germline ends. CDR3 nucleotides: TGTGCCGCCGGAGGGATGAACGGGATTCTCCAAGAGACCCAGTACTTC. It encodes CAAGGMNGILQETQYF.

This rearrangement joins TRBV29-1 to TRBJ2-3; maybe TRBD1 (5 bases). The germline gives CDR1 SQVTM, CDR2 ANQGSEA. Trimming left V 4 bases short and J 2 bases short, with 13 bases between. This CDR3 is built from 14 residues. CDR3 sequence reads: CSVVGVIFTDTQYF. The DNA for the CDR3 is TGCAGCGTTGTAGGGGTTATCTTCACAGATACGCAGTATTTT.

This clonotype is deemed medium-sized. The chain links TRBV20-1 to TRBJ2-7; 9 nucleotides agree with TRBD2. Per germline, CDR1 DFQATT and CDR2 SNEGSKA (reference sequence). The CDR3 spans 13 residues. The ends lost 2 bases at V and 3 bases at J; junction bases unmatched: 2. CDR3: CSARLAGFYEQYF. DNA of the CDR3: TGCAGTGCTAGACTAGCGGGGTTCTACGAGCAGTACTTC.

The chain combines TRBV20-1 with TRBJ2-1; 8 bases fit TRBD1. This CDR3 is 11 amino acids long. The V gene end was trimmed by 1 base and the J gene end by 10 bases; junction bases not matched to a gene: 0. CDR1 is DFQATT, CDR2 SNEGSKA, per germline (reference sequence). DNA for the CDR3: TGCAGTGCTAGAGGGACAGGGGAGCAGTTCTTC. Encoded protein: CSARGTGEQFF.

This clonotype was observed at least ten times. The rearrangement joins TRBV15 to TRBJ2-7; D is ambiguous. Germline CDR1 reads LNHNV; CDR2 reads YYDKDF (reference sequence). The CDR3 loop spans 15 amino acids. Trimming took off 3 bases at V and 1 base at J, with 13 bases between the two ends. The CDR3 loop reads CATSSRQASSYEQYF. The CDR3 DNA reads as TGTGCCACCAGCAGCCGACAAGCTTCTTCCTACGAGCAGTACTTC.

In DNA form, the CDR3 reads TGTGCCAGCAGTTACCTTTCCGGCGGCAGCGCCCCTGGGGCCAACGTCCTGACTTTC. Protein sequence: CASSYLSGGSAPGANVLTF. The chain has TRBV6-5 and TRBJ2-6; the D is unclear. CDR1 and CDR2 from the germline V gene are MNHEY and SVGAGI. V lost 2 bases, J lost 2 bases, and 19 bases lay in between. The CDR3 spans 19 residues.

Here the CDR3 DNA reads TGTGCCAGCAGCCCTACAGGGGGCGCCGGTCCGTATGGCTACACCTTC. Translation gives CASSPTGGAGPYGYTF. This chain connects TRBV12-3 or TRBV12-4 to TRBJ1-2; 9 bases map to TRBD1. Germline trimming cut 6 bases from V and 5 bases from J; bases unmatched to any gene: 13. The CDR3 contains 16 residues.